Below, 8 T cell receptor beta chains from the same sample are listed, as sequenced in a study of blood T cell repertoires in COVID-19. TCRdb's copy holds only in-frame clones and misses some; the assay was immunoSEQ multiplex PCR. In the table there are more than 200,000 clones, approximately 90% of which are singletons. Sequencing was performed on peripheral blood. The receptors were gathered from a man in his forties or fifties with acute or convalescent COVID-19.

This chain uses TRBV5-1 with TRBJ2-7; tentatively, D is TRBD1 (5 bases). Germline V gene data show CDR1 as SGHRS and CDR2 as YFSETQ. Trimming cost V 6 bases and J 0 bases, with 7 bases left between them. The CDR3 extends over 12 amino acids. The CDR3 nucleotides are TGCGCCAGCACTGACAGCTCCTACGAGCAGTACTTC. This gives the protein CASTDSSYEQYF.

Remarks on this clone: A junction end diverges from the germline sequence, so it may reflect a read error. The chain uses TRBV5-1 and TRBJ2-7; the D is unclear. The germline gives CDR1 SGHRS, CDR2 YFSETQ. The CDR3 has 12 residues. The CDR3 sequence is CASRLDGYEQYF. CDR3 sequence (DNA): TGCGCCAGCAGATTGGACGGGTACGAGCAGTACTTC.

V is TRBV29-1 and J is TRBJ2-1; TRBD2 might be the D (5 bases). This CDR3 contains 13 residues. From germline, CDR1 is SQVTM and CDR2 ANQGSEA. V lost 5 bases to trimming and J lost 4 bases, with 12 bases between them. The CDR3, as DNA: TGCAGCGTTCTAGCCCCACAATACAATGAGCAGTTCTTC. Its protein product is CSVLAPQYNEQFF.

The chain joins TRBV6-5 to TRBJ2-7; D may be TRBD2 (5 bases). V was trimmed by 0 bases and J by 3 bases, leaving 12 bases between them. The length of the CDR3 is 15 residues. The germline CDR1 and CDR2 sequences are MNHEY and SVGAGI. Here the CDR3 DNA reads TGTGCCAGCAGTTACTCGGAGGTGACGGGCTACGAGCAGTACTTC. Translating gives CASSYSEVTGYEQYF.

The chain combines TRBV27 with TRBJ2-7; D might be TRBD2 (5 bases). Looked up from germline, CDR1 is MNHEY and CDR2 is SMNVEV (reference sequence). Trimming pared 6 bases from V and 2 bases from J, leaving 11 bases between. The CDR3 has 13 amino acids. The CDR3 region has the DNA TGTGCCAGCAGCCGAGGAGGCCCCTACGAGCAGTACTTC. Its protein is CASSRGGPYEQYF.

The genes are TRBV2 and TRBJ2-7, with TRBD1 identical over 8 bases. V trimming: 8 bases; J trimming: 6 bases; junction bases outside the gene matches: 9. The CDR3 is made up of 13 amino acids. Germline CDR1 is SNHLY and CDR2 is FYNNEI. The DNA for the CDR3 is TGTGCCAGCCAGGACAGGGTAGCTAGCGAGCAGTACTTC. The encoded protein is CASQDRVASEQYF.

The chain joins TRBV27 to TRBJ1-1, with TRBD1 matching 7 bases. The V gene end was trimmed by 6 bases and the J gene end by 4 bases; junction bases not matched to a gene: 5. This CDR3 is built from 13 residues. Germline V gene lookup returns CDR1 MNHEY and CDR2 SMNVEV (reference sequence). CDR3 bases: TGTGCCAGCAGAATCCAGGGGGGCACTGAAGCTTTCTTT. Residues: CASRIQGGTEAFF.

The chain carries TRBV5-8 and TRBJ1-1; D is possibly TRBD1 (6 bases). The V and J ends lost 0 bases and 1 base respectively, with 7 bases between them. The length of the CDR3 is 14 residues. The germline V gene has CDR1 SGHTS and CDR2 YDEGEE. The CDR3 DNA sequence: TGTGCCAGCAGCTTGGGAGGGGGGAACACTGAAGCTTTCTTT. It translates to CASSLGGGNTEAFF.